This TCR beta chain was recorded in a study of T cells in Graves' hyperthyroidism and ophthalmopathy. In the study overall: Pretreatment peripheral blood was obtained at initial diagnosis.

Notes on the study in general: In validation, the model predicted ophthalmopathy. These predictions came a median approximately 5.9 months before onset.

In patients aged 18 to 65, hyperthyroidism was newly diagnosed, with duration under 2 months. The PBMCs were sourced from fresh peripheral blood (more than 8.5 ml). RNA transcripts served as the template for amplifying TCR beta CDR3 regions. First-round RT-PCR targeting the TCR CDR3 was performed with the HTBI primer set. MiXCR, run by TCRdb on the multiplex PCR reads, gives a single entry per CDR3 protein. The top ten clones hold approximately 5.7% of a sample with approximately 620,000 distinct CDR3 sequences, approximately 15% of them seen once. Trimming shortened V by 10 bases and J by 1 base, and 16 bases separated the two germline ends. Germline V gene data show CDR1 as MNHEY and CDR2 as SVGEGT. The CDR3 consists of 14 residues. This clonotype appeared many times. Its antigen is not known.

The source is a woman between 25 and 40 years old with Graves' hyperthyroidism that later progressed to Graves' ophthalmopathy. What was sequenced was blood. The V gene is TRBV6-2 or TRBV6-3, the J gene TRBJ1-1; D gene unclear. CDR3 sequence reads: CATRDNPGNTEAFF. In nucleotides, the CDR3 is TGTGCCACCCGAGATAATCCCGGGAACACTGAAGCTTTCTTT.